This T cell receptor beta chain originates from a study of T-cell memory formation after mild COVID-19. Overall study context: TCR clusters showed largely donor specificity.

Study-wide results and limits: Cross-reactive memory apparently joined, as some responding clones appeared in pre-infection memory. CD4+ bias marked clones expanding day 15 to 37, unlike balanced contracting clones. Contracting CD8+ clones were enriched in EMRA, CD4+ mainly in CM and EM.

TCRdb called the 5' RACE reads again in MiXCR, with one record for every CDR3 protein. This sample has approximately 430,000 distinct CDR3 sequences, with more than 20% found just once. For this clonotype: Its antigen is unknown.

The V gene's germline CDR1 is SGHTA and CDR2 FQGTGA. V gave up 2 bases and J gave up 4 bases; unmatched junction bases: 7. The CDR3 runs 15 residues. The rearrangement uses TRBV7-3 and TRBJ2-5; 7 bases agree with TRBD2. Input material: PBMCs or a T cell subset sorted from them (not recorded which). The clonotype comes from an adult woman who had mild COVID-19 (a few samples of this study predate the infection). Cell type and time point are not known. This chain's CDR3 is CASSLHGLDGETQYF. The CDR3 region has the DNA TGTGCCAGCAGCTTACATGGACTAGACGGAGAGACCCAGTACTTC.